These 14 T cell receptor beta chains were all obtained from the same sample, sequenced in a study of STAT5B mutations in CD4+ large granular lymphocyte leukemia. Data came from immunoSEQ multiplex PCR; TCRdb stores just in-frame clones and leaves some out. Among fewer than 40,000 clones listed, roughly 89% were seen once. The sequenced sample was CD4+ T cells from blood buffy coats. The source of these receptors is a human donor in good health.

This sequence joins TRBV6-5 and TRBJ2-3; no definite D call. Germline V lookup: CDR1 MNHEY, CDR2 SVGAGI. This CDR3 spans 12 amino acids. V was clipped by 8 bases and J by 1 base, with 7 bases between them. The CDR3 region is CASSHRTDTQYF. The CDR3 DNA is TGTGCCAGCTCGCACCGCACAGATACGCAGTATTTT.

This clone was picked up one time. The rearrangement links TRBV2 to TRBJ1-1, with 9 bases lining up with TRBD1. There are 14 residues in the CDR3. V lost 6 bases and J lost 1; bases outside the gene matches: 3. Germline V lookup: CDR1 SNHLY, CDR2 FYNNEI. The CDR3 DNA reads TGTGCCAGCAGAACAGGGGGCGCGAACACTGAAGCTTTCTTT. Translation: CASRTGGANTEAFF.

The chain recombines TRBV7-2 with TRBJ2-1; D not certain. This CDR3 comprises 15 residues. Germline V gene data show CDR1 as SGHTA and CDR2 as FQGNSA. Deletions cut 1 base from V and 0 bases from J, with 7 bases between. The DNA of the CDR3 is TGTGCCAGCAGCTTAGAGAGGAGCTCCTACAATGAGCAGTTCTTC. Protein: CASSLERSSYNEQFF.

The V and J genes are TRBV4-1 and TRBJ1-1; 10 bases map to TRBD1. Per the germline V gene, CDR1 is MGHRA and CDR2 is YSYEKL. The ends lost 1 base at V and 1 base at J; junction bases unmatched: 0. The CDR3 has 15 amino acids. The CDR3 reads CASSQGQGANTEAFF. The CDR3 DNA reads as TGCGCCAGCAGCCAAGGACAGGGGGCGAACACTGAAGCTTTCTTT.

On this clone: The junction departs from germline at one end; a sequencing error may be responsible. The J gene is TRBJ2-7, the V gene TRBV2, with D perhaps TRBD1 (6 bases). The CDR3 loop spans 13 amino acids. Looked up from germline, CDR1 is SNHLY and CDR2 is FYNNEI. CDR3 in amino acids: CASREGQSYEQYF. Here the CDR3 DNA reads TGTGCCAGCAGGGAAGGACAGTCCTACGAGCAGTACTTC.

This CDR3 reads CASSLGPPGQATDTQYF. For the CDR3, the DNA is TGTGCCAGCAGCTTGGGCCCCCCGGGACAGGCCACAGATACGCAGTATTTT. The chain is built from TRBV5-4 and TRBJ2-3, with 8 bases fitting TRBD1. Germline CDR1 reads SGHNT; CDR2 reads YYREEE (reference sequence). The CDR3 is 17 amino acids. Germline trimming cut 0 bases from V and 2 bases from J; bases unmatched to any gene: 8. Variable domain in full (rest from reference TRBV5-4 and TRBJ2-3): ETGVTQSPTHLIKTRGQQVTLRCSSQSGHNTVSWYQQALGQGPQFIFQYYREEENGRGNFPPRFSGLQFPNYSSELNVNALELDDSALYLCASSLGPPGQATDTQYFGPGTRLTVL.

The rearrangement joins TRBV6-6 to TRBJ2-3; D might be TRBD2 (5 bases). The CDR3 covers 14 residues. V shed 1 base and J shed 6 bases, with 11 bases lying between them. CDR1 MNHNY and CDR2 SVGAGI come from the germline V gene (reference sequence). As DNA, the CDR3 is TGTGCCAGCAGTTACTGGGTGGCGGGCGATACGCAGTATTTT. This encodes CASSYWVAGDTQYF.

The genes are TRBV11-2 and TRBJ2-5; D gene uncertain. V was clipped by 0 bases and J by 1 base, with 3 bases between them. CDR1 and CDR2 (germline): SGHAT, FQNNGV. The CDR3 has 13 residues. CDR3 DNA: TGTGCCAGCAGCTTAGATATCCAAGAGACCCAGTACTTC. This gives the protein CASSLDIQETQYF.

The V gene is TRBV30, the J gene TRBJ1-1; possibly TRBD1 for D (5 bases). Trimming cost V 3 bases and J 6 bases, with 8 bases left between them. The V gene's germline CDR1 is GTSNPN and CDR2 SVGIG (reference sequence). The CDR3 runs 11 residues. CDR3 region: CAWRETAEAFF. The CDR3 DNA follows: TGTGCCTGGAGAGAGACAGCTGAAGCTTTCTTT.

CDR3 region: CASSKGTSGSGDTQYF. The CDR3, as DNA: TGTGCCAGCAGCAAAGGGACTAGCGGGAGCGGAGATACGCAGTATTTT. The chain couples TRBV11-3 to TRBJ2-3, with TRBD2 identical over 14 bases. The CDR3 sequence is 16 residues long. Germline values: CDR1 SGHNT, CDR2 YENEEA. V trimming: 5 bases; J trimming: 5 bases; junction bases outside the gene matches: 6. The whole variable domain, remainder taken from reference TRBV11-3 and TRBJ2-3, is EAGVVQSPRYKIIEKKQPVAFWCNPISGHNTLYWYLQNLGQGPELLIRYENEEAVDDSQLPKDRFSAERLKGVDSTLKIQPAELGDSAVYLCASSKGTSGSGDTQYFGPGTRLTVL.

The gene calls are TRBV2 and TRBJ1-5; perhaps TRBD1 as D (5 bases). V lost 4 bases, J lost 2 bases, and 12 bases lay in between. CDR1 and CDR2 (germline): SNHLY, FYNNEI. The CDR3 extends over 15 amino acids. As DNA, the CDR3 is TGTGCCAGCAGTGGCCCGGGACGAGGCAATCAGCCCCAGCATTTT. It encodes CASSGPGRGNQPQHF. Using reference TRBV2 and TRBJ1-5 for the parts outside the CDR3, the full variable domain is EPEVTQTPSHQVTQMGQEVILRCVPISNHLYFYWYRQILGQKVEFLVSFYNNEISEKSEIFDDQFSVERPDGSNFTLKIRSTKLEDSAMYFCASSGPGRGNQPQHFGDGTRLSIL.

J is TRBJ1-1 and V is TRBV7-2; TRBD1 matches 12 bases. The CDR3 has 16 amino acids. V lost 1 base, J lost 4 bases, and 4 bases stayed unmatched. Germline CDR1 SGHTA, CDR2 FQGNSA. The CDR3 DNA is TGTGCCAGCAGCTTAGTGGGGACAGGGGGCACCACTGAAGCTTTCTTT. It yields the protein CASSLVGTGGTTEAFF.

V usage is TRBV29-1 and J usage is TRBJ1-2; unclear D gene. The V gene's germline CDR1 is SQVTM and CDR2 ANQGSEA. The CDR3 totals 14 residues. With 7 bases removed from V and 4 bases from J, the gap between germline ends came to 19 bases. The CDR3 spells CSDVRSIPPYGYTF. For the CDR3, the DNA is TGCAGCGATGTGAGGAGCATTCCCCCCTATGGCTACACCTTC.

The J gene is TRBJ2-2, the V gene TRBV6-6, with a tentative D call TRBD2 (6 bases). CDR1 and CDR2 (germline): MNHNY, SVGAGI (reference sequence). Trimming stripped 0 bases from V and 7 bases from J, with 12 bases between. This CDR3 contains 15 residues. CDR3 nucleotides: TGTGCCAGCAGTTACTCGAGAGGGGAGGTCGGGGAGCTGTTTTTT. Protein sequence: CASSYSRGEVGELFF.